This T cell receptor (beta chain) comes out of a study of blood T cell repertoires in COVID-19. TCRdb's table, derived via immunoSEQ multiplex PCR, lists solely in-frame clones and lacks some. The sample contains about 210,000 clones, 88% of which appear only once. J gave up 7 bases and V 2 bases, and 6 bases lay outside the gene matches. The CDR3 is made up of 14 amino acids. Germline V lookup: CDR1 KGHDR, CDR2 SFDVKD. The material sequenced was peripheral blood. This TCR came from a man aged 70 or older with acute or convalescent COVID-19. The rearrangement joins TRBV24-1 to TRBJ1-2, with 7 bases lining up with TRBD1. The CDR3 here is CATSDSRDSGGYTF. CDR3 coding DNA: TGTGCCACCAGTGATTCCCGGGACAGCGGTGGCTACACCTTC.